These T cell receptor beta chains were read from a single sample in a study of OX40 agonist ivuxolimab in advanced cancers. The assay was immunoSEQ multiplex PCR, and TCRdb's table has in-frame clones only and misses some. This table has some 19,000 clones, over 60% appearing once. Sequenced here: CD4+ or CD8+ T cells sorted from blood, sampled in a trial of the OX40 agonist ivuxolimab. All receptors come from an adult with an advanced solid tumor such as melanoma, head and neck, liver or kidney cancer. Both conserved end residues are part of each CDR3. The D gene is left open where the match is weak. A row's size may be missing; if present it is once, few, many or a size class.

TRBJ2-7 | TRBV7-9 | - | TRBD1 | TGTGCCAGCAGCTCGGGGACAGATAGCACCATTGAGCAGTACTTC | CASSSGTDSTIEQYF
TRBJ2-7 | TRBV6-1 | - | - | TGTGCCAGCAGTGAATTACGGGGAATCGTCTCCTACGAGCAGTACTTC | CASSELRGIVSYEQYF
TRBJ1-3 | TRBV29-1 | - | - | TGCAGCGTTGATCAGGGTATGTCTGGAAACACCATATATTTT | CSVDQGMSGNTIYF
TRBJ1-1 | TRBV7-8 | once | - | TGTGCCAGCAGCTTACGGCGGGGGTCGAACACTGAAGCTTTCTTT | CASSLRRGSNTEAFF
TRBJ2-7 | TRBV13 | - | - | TGTGCCAGCAGCTCCGGGACACCGTACTACGAGCAGTACTTC | CASSSGTPYYEQYF
TRBJ2-3 | TRBV5-1 | - | - | TGCGCCAGCAGGGATGAGATAGTTACCGATACGCAGTATTTT | CASRDEIVTDTQYF
TRBJ2-7 | TRBV5-4 | - | - | TGTGCCAGCAGTCCGGAGGGGAATCTCCTACGAGCAGTGAACTTC | CASSPEGNLLRAVNF
TRBJ2-7 | TRBV29-1 | - | - | TGCAGCGTCCAGAGAGCGTACGAGCAGTACTTC | CSVQRAYEQYF
TRBJ1-2 | TRBV19 | - | - | TGTGCCAGTAGTATAGATCTTGCAGGGGCGCAAAAAGGCTACACCTTC | CASSIDLAGAQKGYTF
TRBJ1-2 | TRBV7-8 | - | TRBD1 | TGTGCCACCACCGAGGACAGGGGCTCGTATGGCTACACCTTC | CATTEDRGSYGYTF
TRBJ2-7 | TRBV28 | - | TRBD2 | TGTGCCAGCAGTTTATATGGCGGGGGGTACTACGAGCAGTACTTC | CASSLYGGGYYEQYF
TRBJ2-5 | TRBV27 | - | - | TGTGCCAGCAGTTTCGGCACACCCCAAGAGACCCAGTACTTC | CASSFGTPQETQYF
TRBJ2-7 | TRBV7-2 | - | - | TGTGCCAGCAGCCCAGGGGCAGTCTCTATCCACGAGCAGTACTTC | CASSPGAVSIHEQYF
TRBJ2-7 | TRBV7-3 | once | - | TGTGCCAGCAGCCACCTTGGAGGGGGCGCGGGAGAGCAGTACTTC | CASSHLGGGAGEQYF
TRBJ2-3 | TRBV7-8 | - | - | TGTGCCACGATAGGGGGTCTGTCAGATACGCAGTATTTT | CATIGGLSDTQYF
TRBJ2-5 | TRBV9 | - | TRBD1 | TGTGCCAGCAGCGTAGAGACAGGGGTGGGAAAAGAGACCCAGTACTTC | CASSVETGVGKETQYF
TRBJ2-7 | TRBV7-8 | - | TRBD2 | TGTGCCAGCACTTCCGGGCGGCGGGGGGAGGTCGAGCAGTACTTC | CASTSGRRGEVEQYF
TRBJ1-5 | TRBV7-9 | - | - | TGTGCCAGCAGCAGTGGGGGCCCGTCGCAGCCCCAGCATTTT | CASSSGGPSQPQHF
TRBJ2-5 | TRBV6-4 | few | TRBD2 | TGTGCCAGCAGTGAAGTAGCGGGGGGCCAAGAGACCCAGTACTTC | CASSEVAGGQETQYF
TRBJ2-3 | TRBV9 | - | TRBD2 | TGTGCCAGCAGCGTTGGACTAGCGGGGATATCAGATACGCAGTATTTT | CASSVGLAGISDTQYF
TRBJ2-7 | TRBV13 | - | TRBD1 | TGTGCCAGCAGCTTAGCCGACAGGGGGATTTACGAGCAGTACTTC | CASSLADRGIYEQYF
TRBJ1-1 | TRBV19 | once | - | TGTGCCAGTACCGAATCCGGACAGATGAACACTGAAGCTTTCTTT | CASTESGQMNTEAFF
TRBJ1-5 | TRBV6-6 | few | - | TGTGCCAGCAGTTACTCGTCGGGGAATAGCAATCAGCCCCAGCATTTT | CASSYSSGNSNQPQHF
TRBJ1-2 | TRBV27 | - | - | TGTGCCACCCGCCGACCGGCGTCATTTGGCTACACCTTC | CATRRPASFGYTF
TRBJ2-1 | TRBV9 | - | TRBD2 | TGTGCCAGCACCCGCGGCCCTAGCGGGGACAATGAGCAGTTCTTC | CASTRGPSGDNEQFF
TRBJ2-7 | TRBV15 | - | - | TGTGCCACCAGTGAGAGAAGGGTTTACGAGCAGTACTTC | CATSERRVYEQYF
TRBJ1-4 | TRBV6-1 | - | - | TGTGCCAGCAGTGAACTGAGAGAGCCTGAAAAACTGTTTTTT | CASSELREPEKLFF
TRBJ2-7 | TRBV5-1 | - | - | TGCGCCAGCAGCGTAGCCGGGACTGCTACCTACGAGCAGTACTTC | CASSVAGTATYEQYF
TRBJ1-1 | TRBV4-1 | few | - | TGCGCCAGCAGCCAAGATAACCCCGTCAACACTGAAGCTTTCTTT | CASSQDNPVNTEAFF